This T cell receptor beta chain was profiled in a study of Graves' ophthalmopathy and Graves' hyperthyroidism (dated by TCRdb to 2017 to 2018). Study-level background: Peripheral blood samples were taken at the time of initial diagnosis, before any treatment was given. The study used signatures of the TCR beta repertoire to tell Graves' ophthalmopathy apart from Graves' hyperthyroidism and to predict which patients would progress to ophthalmopathy. To explore V-J signatures that separate ophthalmopathy from hyperthyroidism, a discovery set of about 96 patients was enrolled, consisting of 43 with ophthalmopathy and some 59 with stable hyperthyroidism. After sampling, hyperthyroidism patients received methimazole starting at 30 mg daily, and ophthalmopathy patients received high-dose intravenous methylprednisolone. T-cell repertoires of thyroid tissue and blood were compared in 5 or 6 hyperthyroidism patients. An independent validation cohort was composed of some 18 hyperthyroidism patients and around 16 patients who later progressed from hyperthyroidism to ophthalmopathy. In total, approximately 130 blood samples were TCR-sequenced: some 43 ophthalmopathy, some 80 hyperthyroidism and approximately 17 hyperthyroidism-to-ophthalmopathy patients.

Clipping removes 6 bases from V and 6 bases from J, with 6 as the unmatched junction base count. Per the germline V gene, SNHLY is the CDR1 and FYNNEI is the CDR2. The CDR3 starts with the cysteine, ends with the phenylalanine, and has 13 residues. The entry retains the CDR3 DNA only, 39 bases that are in frame from base 1. Ophthalmopathy patients had moderately to severely active disease, Clinical Activity Score of at least 3, NOSPECS grade of at least 4, and disease duration under 3 months. Anyone with other autoimmune diseases, uncontrolled infections, pregnancy or lactation was excluded from the study. Clinical symptoms, serum thyroxine, TRAb, thyroid ultrasound and orbital computed tomography were used for diagnosis. PBMCs were isolated from around 10 ml of fresh peripheral blood by Ficoll-Paque density gradient centrifugation. Total RNA was extracted with Trizol reagent and quality-checked on an Agilent 2100 Bioanalyzer.

This clonotype has only one observation. Its antigen target is currently unknown. This sequence may be a read error, since a much larger clone differs from it by one base. For repertoire sequencing, the TCR beta CDR3 regions were amplified from RNA transcripts. A first-round RT-PCR used HTBI primers with the Qiagen OneStep RT-PCR kit, followed by a second-round multiplex PCR, size selection and purification. Libraries were sequenced paired-end with 100 bp reads on an Illumina HiSeq2000. Per the authors' processing: SOAPnuke was used to process the reads, removing any read that contained adapters or uncalled bases, had a mean Phred below 15, or lacked an exact match to the constant primer or identifier. COPE v1.2.5 was used to merge high-quality paired reads. Each unique nucleotide sequence was treated as a clonotype, and MiTCR v1.1 was used to align the clonotypes to the IMGT TRB V, D and J references. The analysis was limited to V-J combinations with a frequency above 0.0001, which together covered 99.2% of repertoires. For each V-J combination, a TCR clonal expansion and chaos score was defined as the ratio of F50 clonal expansion to chaos observed in the TCRdist matrix. Welch's t-statistics and random forest were used to reduce features to more than ten V-J combinations, which were fed into a naive Bayes classifier. The Morisita-Horn index was used to measure how similar the thyroid and blood repertoires were. The public reads were run again by TCRdb, first through fastp at Q25 and then through MiXCR, and only productive beta chains were kept. One record per CDR3 amino acid sequence lists the most common genes and DNA. The V and J calls come from TCRdb's annotation, not from the publication. The sample table contains 500,000 to 800,000 distinct CDR3 sequences; only one count was recorded for approximately 39% of them. The top ten hold 2.5% to 3.5% of the sample.

Findings and caveats that apply to the study as a whole: Sample size was not predetermined statistically, and investigators were not blinded to group allocation. In validation, the model predicted ophthalmopathy progression with about 71% sensitivity and approximately 78% specificity; 12 predicted patients were CT-confirmed with GO in a median of about 6.1 months. In cross-validation, the 13-signature model distinguished ophthalmopathy from stable hyperthyroidism with 85% to 90% sensitivity and approximately 81% specificity, and in the test set the corresponding values were roughly 80% and 76%. Among expanded thyroid clonotypes with frequency above 0.001, most also showed up in blood, which suggests that blood repertoires may reflect the thyroid immune response.

The sequence links TRBV2 to TRBJ2-7; 9 bases in the junction line up with TRBD2. The receptor comes from an adult man with Graves' ophthalmopathy. Sequences were obtained from peripheral blood. This receptor has the CDR3 CASSRGLACEQYF. In nucleotides, the sequence is TGTGCCAGCAGCCGGGGACTAGCCTGCGAGCAGTACTTC.